This T cell receptor (beta chain) was sequenced in a study of shared clonotypes between healthy human individuals. Germline lookup yields CDR1 SGDLS and CDR2 YYNGEE. This CDR3 contains 16 residues. V lost 0 bases and J lost 0; bases outside the gene matches: 5. Here immunoSEQ multiplex PCR was the method, and the copy in TCRdb shows in-frame clones only, minus some. This table has over 2 million clones, roughly 96% appearing once. The chain joins TRBV9 to TRBJ2-5; 7 nucleotides agree with TRBD2. Sequencing was carried out using naive CD4+ T cells sorted from blood. The subset denotes: CD45RA+ positively selected. The origin of this receptor is a young man in good health. CDR3 loop: CASSVGLAVYQETQYF. In nucleotides, the CDR3 is TGTGCCAGCAGCGTAGGGCTAGCGGTCTACCAAGAGACCCAGTACTTC.